This section outlines one T cell receptor beta chain sequence together with its context. These data are taken from a study of technical replicates of blood from a few donors. TCRdb's table, derived via immunoSEQ multiplex PCR, lists solely in-frame clones and lacks some. The sample shows 50,000 to 65,000 clones, about nine tenths of them seen only once. Germline V gene lookup returns CDR1 SGHTA and CDR2 FQGTGA. V was shortened by 5 bases and J by 2 bases, with 3 bases between the two germline ends. The CDR3 sequence is 12 residues long. This sequence joins TRBV7-3 and TRBJ2-2; D is unclear. Sequencing was done on a sample of PBMCs. The TCR sequence derives from a human donor in good health. Some clones in this sample may be carry-over from other donors' samples. The CDR3 DNA sequence: TGTGCCAGCAGCCTTAACACCGGGGAGCTGTTTTTT. This gives the protein CASSLNTGELFF.